What follows are 10 T cell receptor beta chains derived from one specimen sequenced in a study of control samples from healthy donors and cancer patients. Sequencing was performed with immunoSEQ multiplex PCR; in TCRdb, only in-frame clones are kept and a portion is missing. The profile shows roughly 130,000 clones, 75% to 95% of them singletons. Sequencing was carried out using blood. These receptor sequences come from a man aged 18 to 35 in good health.

The chain joins TRBV19 to TRBJ2-3; D is possibly TRBD2 (5 bases). V was trimmed by 6 bases and J by 1 base, leaving 11 bases between them. The CDR3 contains 14 residues. CDR1 is LNHDA and CDR2 is SQIVND in the germline V gene (reference sequence). This chain's CDR3 is CASSLALGTDTQYF. The CDR3 DNA follows: TGTGCCAGTAGCCTAGCCCTCGGCACAGATACGCAGTATTTT.

The chain is built from TRBV12-5 and TRBJ2-3, with 10 positions matching TRBD2. The germline gives CDR1 LGHNT, CDR2 FRNRAP. This CDR3 is built from 20 residues. V shed 0 bases, J shed 6 bases, and the junction held 18 bases outside the gene matches. In DNA form, the CDR3 reads TGTGCTAGTGGTTTGGTATTAGGATACCCCGGGACTAGCGTCCCGGATACGCAGTATTTT. Amino acids: CASGLVLGYPGTSVPDTQYF.

J is TRBJ2-3 and V is TRBV11-3; possibly TRBD1 for D (6 bases). This CDR3 is 15 amino acids long. Trimming left V 5 bases short and J 3 bases short, with 15 bases between. CDR1 and CDR2 from the germline V gene are SGHNT and YENEEA. The CDR3 loop is CASSPWDTETDTQYF. The CDR3 nucleotides read TGTGCCAGCAGCCCGTGGGACACCGAAACAGATACGCAGTATTTT.

The chain joins TRBV5-1 to TRBJ2-3, with no clear D. Germline V CDR1 and CDR2: SGHRS, YFSETQ. Trimming cost V 0 bases and J 1 base, with 15 bases left between them. The CDR3 totals 17 residues. CDR3 in amino acids: CASSLGSSRYGTDTQYF. Written as DNA, the CDR3 is TGCGCCAGCAGCTTGGGGTCTAGTAGGTACGGCACAGATACGCAGTATTTT.

The genes are TRBV27 and TRBJ2-7; D may be TRBD2 (5 bases). The V end was cut by 5 bases, the J end by 1 base, with 12 bases between. CDR1 is MNHEY, CDR2 SMNVEV, per germline (reference sequence). This CDR3 region has 14 residues. The CDR3 loop is CASSLTDFSYEQYV. The DNA of the CDR3 is TGTGCCAGCAGTCTAACGGACTTTTCCTACGAGCAGTACGTC.

V and J are TRBV5-1 and TRBJ2-7, with 9 bases matching TRBD2. After removal of 3 bases from V and 5 bases from J, the junction contained 6 bases not matched to a gene. The CDR3 totals 14 residues. Germline V gene lookup returns CDR1 SGHRS and CDR2 YFSETQ. CDR3 in DNA: TGCGCCAGCAGCTCCGCGGGGGGGTATAACGAGCAGTACTTC. Its protein product is CASSSAGGYNEQYF.

The J gene is TRBJ1-5, the V gene TRBV15; 10 nucleotides align to TRBD1. The length of the CDR3 is 17 residues. Germline-derived CDR1 and CDR2 are LNHNV and YYDKDF (reference sequence). With 0 bases clipped from V and 6 bases from J, the junction kept 8 bases outside the gene matches. As DNA, the CDR3 is TGTGCCACCAGCAGAGATGGGACAGGGGATATTCGTCAGCCCCAGCATTTT. The encoded protein is CATSRDGTGDIRQPQHF.

The DNA of the CDR3 is TGTGCCACCAGCACGAAAAGCGGCTTGGTTTCCGAGCAGTACTTC. Translation gives CATSTKSGLVSEQYF. The chain recombines TRBV15 with TRBJ2-7, with D maybe TRBD2 (5 bases). Deletions cut 4 bases from V and 6 bases from J, with 19 bases between. Germline V lookup: CDR1 LNHNV, CDR2 YYDKDF (reference sequence). The length of the CDR3 is 15 residues.

The chain joins TRBV3-1 (or the pseudogene TRBV3-2) to TRBJ1-1, with TRBD1 matching over 10 bases. The ends lost 2 bases at V and 4 bases at J; junction bases unmatched: 1. CDR1 LGHDT and CDR2 YNNKEL come from the germline V gene (reference sequence). CDR3 length: 14 amino acids. CDR3 in amino acids: CASSQWTGGTEAFF. The CDR3 DNA follows: TGTGCCAGCAGCCAATGGACAGGGGGCACTGAAGCTTTCTTT.

The chain links TRBV5-1 to TRBJ1-1; D is possibly TRBD1 (6 bases). Trimming pared 3 bases from V and 4 bases from J, leaving 13 bases between. The CDR3 sequence is 14 residues long. From germline, CDR1 is SGHRS and CDR2 YFSETQ. DNA for the CDR3: TGCGCCAGCAGCTGGGGGGAACAGGGCACTGAAGCTTTCTTT. It yields the protein CASSWGEQGTEAFF.